Sequencing of this TCR beta chain was carried out in a study of T-cell memory formation after mild COVID-19. For this clonotype: Its target is unknown.

TCRdb called the 5' RACE reads again in MiXCR, with one record for every CDR3 protein. The sample lists 400,000 to 450,000 distinct CDR3 sequences; around 17% were seen once. Overall study findings and caveats: Shrinking CD4+ clones were chiefly CM and EM; CD8+ ones were chiefly EMRA.

Looked up from germline, CDR1 is ENHRY and CDR2 is SYGVKD. V shed 2 bases and J 4 bases; nucleotides not matched to a gene: 6. The CDR3 consists of 15 residues. The sequenced sample was PBMCs or a T cell subset sorted from them (not recorded which). This TCR came from a man aged 18-30 years who had mild COVID-19 (a few samples of this study predate the infection). Cell type and time point are not known. V usage is TRBV10-3 and J usage is TRBJ1-2, with TRBD1 matching 8 bases. CDR3 region: CAISEGRQGLYGYTF. The CDR3 nucleotides read TGTGCCATCAGTGAGGGGCGACAGGGGCTCTATGGCTACACCTTC.